This T cell receptor (beta chain) derives from a study of blood T cell repertoires in COVID-19 (dated by TCRdb to about 2020). About the study as a whole: For ImmuneRACE Cohort 3, a participant was defined as recovered based on two consecutive negative NP/OP PCR tests, clearance by a healthcare professional, or resolution of symptoms. The prospective study material was composed of cDNA or gDNA derived from T cells, B-cell-depleted T cells, or PBMCs. Sample metadata almost always included a de-identified subject ID, COVID-19 status, age in years and sex. The samples were drawn from two sources: the first 160 participants of the ongoing ImmuneRACE study, and 1,000 to 1,500 subjects contributed by 6 global collaborators. The collaborator samples originated in the United States, Italy and Spain and spanned the acute and convalescent phases of COVID-19. The repertoires were made available in a free public database intended to serve as a resource for research on the immune response to SARS-CoV-2. Where available, HLA class I and class II types were obtained from metadata supplied by the sample provider rather than from assay-based typing. The dataset comprised deeply sampled blood TCRbeta repertoires from subjects exposed to, actively infected with, or recovered from COVID-19.

Study-wide findings and limitations: Clinical and demographic metadata were provided uncurated, with the amount varying by source and participant.

A distance of 12 bases separates the germline ends of V and J, which lose 7 bases and 2 bases respectively. CDR1 and CDR2, looked up from the germline V gene, are MDHEN and SYDVKM. Spanning cysteine to phenylalanine, the CDR3 consists of 15 amino acids. CDR3 DNA is the only sequence kept; it has 45 bases, read in frame from the first base. The immunoSEQ Assay, a bias-controlled multiplex PCR, was used to amplify TCRbeta CDR3 regions from genomic DNA. In the original analysis: The number of nucleated cells in each sample was estimated from the amplification of reference gene primers within the assay. Sequence reads were collapsed and filtered to measure the absolute abundance of every unique TCRbeta CDR3 rearrangement. For each sample, productive Simpson clonality was calculated by taking the square root of Simpson's diversity index across productive rearrangements. As stored in TCRdb, this immuneACCESS dataset retains in-frame rearrangements with V and J assigned. A fraction of the clones does not appear; measured against another copy, unresolved V genes explain less than half of the discrepancy, and the remainder lacks a known reason. V, J and clone size are taken as reported in that table, and D and trimming were inferred from the DNA itself. In this sample the table shows over 110,000 clones, 84% of which occur a single time. 3.9% of the sample comes from the top ten.

To note about this clone: The antigen this receptor binds is unknown. Base qualities were left out, and no much larger clone turns up one base away.

Participants in the prospective study were aged about 18 to 95 years, lived in under 30 United States geographic areas, and enrolled through a virtual design. In the prospective study, participants were assigned to cohorts based on the clinical history participants reported in a screening survey and a study questionnaire. Mobile phlebotomists in the prospective study collected whole blood, serum and a nasopharyngeal or oropharyngeal swab from every participant. Additional blood draws and questionnaires over an approximately two-month period could optionally be provided by prospective study participants. Before DNA extraction, blood samples from the prospective study were shipped at room temperature or frozen.

Material: PBMCs or T cells enriched from blood (not recorded which). The chain is made from TRBV28 and TRBJ2-6; the best D guess is TRBD1, with 6 bases matching. The TCR originated in a man between 45 and 60 years old in a cohort exposed to, infected with or recovered from COVID-19 (not recorded which). The CDR3 amino acid sequence is: CASIGAGAGANVLTF. The DNA sequence is TGTGCCAGCATCGGCGCAGGGGCTGGGGCCAACGTCCTGACTTTC. Where the CDR3 stops, the reference TRBV28 and TRBJ2-6 genes take over; the full variable domain is DVKVTQSSRYLVKRTGEKVFLECVQDMDHENMFWYRQDPGLGLRLIYFSYDVKMKEKGDIPEGYSVSREKKERFSLILESASTNQTSMYLCASIGAGAGANVLTFGAGSRLTVL.